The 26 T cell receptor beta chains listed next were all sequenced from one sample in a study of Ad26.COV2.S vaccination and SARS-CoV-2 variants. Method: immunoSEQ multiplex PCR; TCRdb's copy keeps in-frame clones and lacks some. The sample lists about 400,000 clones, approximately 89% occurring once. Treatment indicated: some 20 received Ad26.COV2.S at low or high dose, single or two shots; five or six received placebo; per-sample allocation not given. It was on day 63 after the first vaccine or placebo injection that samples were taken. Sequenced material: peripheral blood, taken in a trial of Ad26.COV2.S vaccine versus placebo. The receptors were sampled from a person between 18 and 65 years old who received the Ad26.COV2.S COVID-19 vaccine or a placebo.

CDR3 in DNA: TGTGCCAGCAGTTTAGGGCAGGGACCTTACAATGAGCAGTTCTTC. Its translation is CASSLGQGPYNEQFF. V gene TRBV27 combines with J gene TRBJ2-1; tentatively, D is TRBD1 or TRBD2 (5 bases each). Germline V gives CDR1 MNHEY, CDR2 SMNVEV (reference sequence). V dropped 2 bases and J dropped 4 bases, with 12 bases sitting between them. The CDR3 consists of 15 residues.

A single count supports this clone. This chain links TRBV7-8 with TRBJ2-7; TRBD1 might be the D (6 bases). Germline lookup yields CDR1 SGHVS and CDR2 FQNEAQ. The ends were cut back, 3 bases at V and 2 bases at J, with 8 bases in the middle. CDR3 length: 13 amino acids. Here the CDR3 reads CASSFNRAYEQYF. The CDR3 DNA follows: TGTGCCAGCAGCTTCAACAGGGCCTACGAGCAGTACTTC. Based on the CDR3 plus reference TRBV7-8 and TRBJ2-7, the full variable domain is GAGVSQSPRYKVAKRGQDVALRCDPISGHVSLFWYQQALGQGPEFLTYFQNEAQLDKSGLPSDRFFAERPEGSVSTLKIQRTQQEDSAVYLCASSFNRAYEQYFGPGTRLTVT.

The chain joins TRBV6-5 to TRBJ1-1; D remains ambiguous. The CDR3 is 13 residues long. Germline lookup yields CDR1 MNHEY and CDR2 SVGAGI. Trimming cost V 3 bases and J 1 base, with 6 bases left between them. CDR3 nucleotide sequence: TGTGCCAGCAGTTATAAAAAGAACACTGAAGCTTTCTTT. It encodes CASSYKKNTEAFF.

CDR3 nucleotide sequence: TGTGCCAGCAGTTACCCCGACAGGGGGTTGGAGACCCAGTACTTC. Residues: CASSYPDRGLETQYF. J is TRBJ2-5 and V is TRBV6-2 or TRBV6-3; 9 bases line up with TRBD1. From germline, CDR1 is MNHEY and CDR2 SVGEGT. Losses at the gene ends were 2 bases for V and 5 bases for J; bases not matched to a gene: 6. This CDR3 region has 15 residues.

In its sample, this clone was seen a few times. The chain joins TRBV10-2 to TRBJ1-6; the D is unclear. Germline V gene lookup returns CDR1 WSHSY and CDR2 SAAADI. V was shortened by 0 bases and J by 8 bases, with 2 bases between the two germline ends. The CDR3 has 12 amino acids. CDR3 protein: CASSESDSPLHF. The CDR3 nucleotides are TGCGCCAGCAGTGAGTCGGATTCACCCCTCCACTTT.

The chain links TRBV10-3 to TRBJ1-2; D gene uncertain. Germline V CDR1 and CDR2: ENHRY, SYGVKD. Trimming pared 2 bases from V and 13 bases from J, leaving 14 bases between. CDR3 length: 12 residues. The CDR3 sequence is CAISEPPGPATF. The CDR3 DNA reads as TGTGCCATCAGTGAGCCCCCCGGCCCCGCCACCTTC.

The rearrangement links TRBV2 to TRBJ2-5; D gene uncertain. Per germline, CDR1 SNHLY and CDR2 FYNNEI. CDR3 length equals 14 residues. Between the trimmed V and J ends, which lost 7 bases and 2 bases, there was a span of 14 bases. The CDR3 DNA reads TGTGCCAGCATCAGGATGTCTATGCAAGAGACCCAGTACTTC. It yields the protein CASIRMSMQETQYF.

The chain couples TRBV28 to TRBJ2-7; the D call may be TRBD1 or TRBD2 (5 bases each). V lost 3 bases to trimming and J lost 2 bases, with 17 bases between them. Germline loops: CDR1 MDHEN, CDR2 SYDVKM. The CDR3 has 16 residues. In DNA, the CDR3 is TGTGCCAGCAGTTTTGGTTTCGGGACCGTAACCTACGAGCAGTACTTC. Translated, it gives CASSFGFGTVTYEQYF. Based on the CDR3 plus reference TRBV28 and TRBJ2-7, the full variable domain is DVKVTQSSRYLVKRTGEKVFLECVQDMDHENMFWYRQDPGLGLRLIYFSYDVKMKEKGDIPEGYSVSREKKERFSLILESASTNQTSMYLCASSFGFGTVTYEQYFGPGTRLTVT.

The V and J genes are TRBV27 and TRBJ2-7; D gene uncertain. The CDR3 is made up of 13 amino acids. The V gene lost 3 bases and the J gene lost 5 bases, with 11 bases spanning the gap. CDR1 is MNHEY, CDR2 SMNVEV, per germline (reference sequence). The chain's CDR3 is CASSLDLTHEQYF. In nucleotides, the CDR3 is TGTGCCAGCAGTTTGGACCTTACCCACGAGCAGTACTTC.

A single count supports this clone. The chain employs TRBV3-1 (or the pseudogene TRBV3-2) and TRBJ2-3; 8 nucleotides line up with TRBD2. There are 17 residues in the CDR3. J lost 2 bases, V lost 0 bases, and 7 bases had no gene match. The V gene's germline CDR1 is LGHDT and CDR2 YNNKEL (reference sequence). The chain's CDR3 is CASSQDPASGFTDTQYF. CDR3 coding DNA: TGTGCCAGCAGCCAAGATCCGGCTAGCGGGTTCACAGATACGCAGTATTTT.

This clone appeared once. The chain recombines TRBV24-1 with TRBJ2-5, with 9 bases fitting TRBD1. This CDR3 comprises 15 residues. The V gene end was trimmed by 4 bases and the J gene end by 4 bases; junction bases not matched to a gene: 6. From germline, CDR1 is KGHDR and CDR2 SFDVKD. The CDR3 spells CATSDRRGQGETQYF. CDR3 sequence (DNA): TGTGCCACCAGTGACCGCCGGGGACAGGGAGAGACCCAGTACTTC.

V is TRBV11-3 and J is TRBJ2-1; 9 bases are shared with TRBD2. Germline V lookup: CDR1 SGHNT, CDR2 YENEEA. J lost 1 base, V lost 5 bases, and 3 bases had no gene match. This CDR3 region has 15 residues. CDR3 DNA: TGTGCCAGCAGCGCGGGACTAGCTTCCTACAATGAGCAGTTCTTC. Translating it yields CASSAGLASYNEQFF.

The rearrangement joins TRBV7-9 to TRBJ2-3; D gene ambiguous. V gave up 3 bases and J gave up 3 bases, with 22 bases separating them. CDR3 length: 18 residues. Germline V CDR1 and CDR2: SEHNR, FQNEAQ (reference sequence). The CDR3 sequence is CASSFDRGWGSETDTQYF. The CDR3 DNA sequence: TGTGCCAGCAGCTTTGATCGTGGTTGGGGAAGTGAGACAGATACGCAGTATTTT.

CDR3 bases: TGTGCCAGCAGCCCCTCCTTTGGCCCGCGGCTCCATACGCAGTATTTT. Translating it yields CASSPSFGPRLHTQYF. The rearrangement links TRBV7-6 to TRBJ2-3; D is undetermined. Per the germline V gene, CDR1 is SGHVS and CDR2 is FNYEAQ. This CDR3 spans 16 amino acids. V was trimmed by 5 bases and J by 7 bases, leaving 22 bases between them.

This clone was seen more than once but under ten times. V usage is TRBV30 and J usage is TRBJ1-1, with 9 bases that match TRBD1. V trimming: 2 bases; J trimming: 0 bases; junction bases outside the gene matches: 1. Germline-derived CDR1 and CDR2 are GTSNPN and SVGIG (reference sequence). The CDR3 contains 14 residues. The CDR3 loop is CAWSRDRVNTEAFF. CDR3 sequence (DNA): TGTGCCTGGAGTAGGGACAGGGTGAACACTGAAGCTTTCTTT.

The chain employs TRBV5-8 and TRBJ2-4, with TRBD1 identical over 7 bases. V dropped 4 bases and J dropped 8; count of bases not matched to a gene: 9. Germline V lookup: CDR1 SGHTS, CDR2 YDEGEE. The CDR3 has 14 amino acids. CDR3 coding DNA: TGTGCCAGCAGCCCCGGGACAGATACGGACATTCAGTACTTC. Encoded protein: CASSPGTDTDIQYF.

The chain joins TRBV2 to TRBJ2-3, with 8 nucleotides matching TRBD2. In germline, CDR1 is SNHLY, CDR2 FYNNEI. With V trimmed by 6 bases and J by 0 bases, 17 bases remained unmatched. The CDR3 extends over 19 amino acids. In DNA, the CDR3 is TGTGCCAGCAGCAAGGGGGGTAGTAGCGGGGCACCTAGCACAGATACGCAGTATTTT. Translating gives CASSKGGSSGAPSTDTQYF.

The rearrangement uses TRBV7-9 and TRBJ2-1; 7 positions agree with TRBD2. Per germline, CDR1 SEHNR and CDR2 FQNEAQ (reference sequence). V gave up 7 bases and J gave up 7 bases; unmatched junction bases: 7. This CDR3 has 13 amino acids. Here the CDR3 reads CASNFRDYNEQFF. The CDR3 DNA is TGTGCCAGCAACTTTCGGGACTATAATGAGCAGTTCTTC. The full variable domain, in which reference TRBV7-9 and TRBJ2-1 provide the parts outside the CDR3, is DTGVSQNPRHKITKRGQNVTFRCDPISEHNRLYWYRQTLGQGPEFLTYFQNEAQLEKSRLLSDRFSAERPKGSFSTLEIQRTEQGDSAMYLCASNFRDYNEQFFGPGTRLTVL.

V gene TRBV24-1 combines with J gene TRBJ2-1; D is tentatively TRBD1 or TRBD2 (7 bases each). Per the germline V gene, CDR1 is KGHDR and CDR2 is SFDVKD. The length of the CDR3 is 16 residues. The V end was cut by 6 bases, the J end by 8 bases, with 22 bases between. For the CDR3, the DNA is TGTGCCACCAGTAACCCTAGCGGTCCGAGGGGGCATGAGCAGTTCTTC. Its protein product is CATSNPSGPRGHEQFF.

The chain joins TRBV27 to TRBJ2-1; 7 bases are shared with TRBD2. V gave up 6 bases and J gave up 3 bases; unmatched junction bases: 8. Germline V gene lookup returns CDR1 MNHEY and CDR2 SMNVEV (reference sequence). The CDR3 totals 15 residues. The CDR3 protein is CASRQIAGYYNEQFF. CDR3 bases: TGTGCCAGCAGACAAATAGCGGGCTACTACAATGAGCAGTTCTTC.

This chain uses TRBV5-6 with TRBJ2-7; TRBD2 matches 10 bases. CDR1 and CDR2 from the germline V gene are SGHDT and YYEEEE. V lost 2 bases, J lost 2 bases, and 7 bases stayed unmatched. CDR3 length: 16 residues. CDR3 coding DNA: TGTGCCAGCAGCTTCCGGACTAGCGGCGTGACCTACGAGCAGTACTTC. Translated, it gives CASSFRTSGVTYEQYF.

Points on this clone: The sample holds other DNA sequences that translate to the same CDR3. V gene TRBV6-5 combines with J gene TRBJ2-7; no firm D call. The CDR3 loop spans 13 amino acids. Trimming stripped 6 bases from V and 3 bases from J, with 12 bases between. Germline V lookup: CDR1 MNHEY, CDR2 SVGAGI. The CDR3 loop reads CASRAGVSYEQYF. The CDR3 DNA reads TGTGCCAGCAGGGCAGGAGTCAGCTACGAGCAGTACTTC.

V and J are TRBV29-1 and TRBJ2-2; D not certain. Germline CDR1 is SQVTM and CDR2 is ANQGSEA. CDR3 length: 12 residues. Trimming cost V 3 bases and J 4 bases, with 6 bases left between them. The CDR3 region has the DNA TGCAGCGTTGAGGGTATCACCGGGGAGCTGTTTTTT. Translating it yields CSVEGITGELFF.

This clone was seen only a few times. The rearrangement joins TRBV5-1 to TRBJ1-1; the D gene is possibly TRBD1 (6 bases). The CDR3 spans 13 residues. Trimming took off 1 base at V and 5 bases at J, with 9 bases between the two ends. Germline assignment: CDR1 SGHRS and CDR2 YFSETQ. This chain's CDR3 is CASSLTQGTEAFF. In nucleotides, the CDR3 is TGCGCCAGCAGCTTGACACAGGGAACTGAAGCTTTCTTT.

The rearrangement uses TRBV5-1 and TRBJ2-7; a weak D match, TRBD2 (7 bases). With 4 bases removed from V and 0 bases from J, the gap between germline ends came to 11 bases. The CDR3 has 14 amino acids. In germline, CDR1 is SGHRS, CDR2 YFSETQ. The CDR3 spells CASSPGGLSYEQYF. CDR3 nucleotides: TGCGCCAGCAGCCCCGGGGGGCTCTCCTACGAGCAGTACTTC.

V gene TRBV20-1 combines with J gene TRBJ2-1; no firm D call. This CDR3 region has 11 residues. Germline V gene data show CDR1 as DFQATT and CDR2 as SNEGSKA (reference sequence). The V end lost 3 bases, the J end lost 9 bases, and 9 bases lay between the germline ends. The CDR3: CSASSGGEQFF. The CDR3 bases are TGCAGTGCTAGCTCCGGCGGTGAGCAGTTCTTC.